Following are 28 T cell receptor beta chains from one sample sequenced in a study of blood T cells in healthy people across ages. Combining a sample-barcoded 5' primer with a J-beta primer mix, a second PCR ran for about 6 to 12 cycles. TCRdb independently ran MiXCR on the 5' RACE reads; one entry per CDR3 protein. The sample carries 600,000 to 850,000 distinct CDR3 sequences, just under 25% recorded once. These data were likewise used in another study, on T cells of mothers and their children.

Sequenced material: blood. These receptors came from a boy aged 5-17 years in good health.

This chain joins TRBV12-3 or TRBV12-4 and TRBJ2-2; 11 bases fit TRBD2. The CDR3 spans 17 residues. V lost 6 bases, J lost 7 bases, and 13 bases stayed unmatched. Here the CDR3 DNA reads TGTGCCAGCAGAGTAGCGGGGGGGCCTCTTGAGATCGGGGAGCTGTTTTTT. This translates into CASRVAGGPLEIGELFF.

This clonotype was counted a few times. This chain joins TRBV5-1 and TRBJ2-5; D gene unclear. CDR1 SGHRS and CDR2 YFSETQ come from the germline V gene. The CDR3 is made up of 13 amino acids. Trimming stripped 5 bases from V and 3 bases from J, with 11 bases between. The DNA for the CDR3 is TGCGCCAGCAGTTTAACCCCAAAAGAGACCCAGTACTTC. Translation gives CASSLTPKETQYF. The full variable domain, its missing parts supplied by reference TRBV5-1 and TRBJ2-5, is KAGVTQTPRYLIKTRGQQVTLSCSPISGHRSVSWYQQTPGQGLQFLFEYFSETQRNKGNFPGRFSGRQFSNSRSEMNVSTLELGDSALYLCASSLTPKETQYFGPGTRLLVL.

In its sample, this clonotype was seen a few times. This chain connects TRBV6-1 to TRBJ2-5; no reliable D call. The CDR3 consists of 17 residues. Trimming removed 0 bases from V and 3 bases from J, with 17 bases in between. CDR1 MNHNS and CDR2 SASEGT come from the germline V gene. CDR3: CASSEAGIVDYKETQYF. CDR3 nucleotides: TGTGCCAGCAGTGAAGCGGGGATTGTTGATTACAAAGAGACCCAGTACTTC.

The table lists this clonotype with a few counts. The rearrangement joins TRBV28 to TRBJ1-2; unclear D gene. V was trimmed by 7 bases and J by 4 bases, leaving 13 bases between them. The length of the CDR3 is 13 residues. Germline V gives CDR1 MDHEN, CDR2 SYDVKM. The CDR3 here is CASKTSGVYGYTF. Written as DNA, the CDR3 is TGTGCCAGCAAAACCTCCGGGGTCTATGGCTACACCTTC.

This clonotype was counted between two and nine times. The chain joins TRBV20-1 to TRBJ1-1, with 7 positions matching TRBD1. The CDR3 spans 11 residues. Germline values: CDR1 DFQATT, CDR2 SNEGSKA (reference sequence). Unmatched junction bases numbered 10, after V lost 8 bases and J lost 10 bases. The CDR3 is CSFRQGDLAFF. For the CDR3, the DNA is TGCAGTTTTAGACAGGGTGACCTAGCTTTCTTT.

This clonotype was detected a few times. The J gene is TRBJ2-7, the V gene TRBV7-2, with 7 bases lining up with TRBD2. The CDR3 runs to 14 residues. Germline V gene sequence: CDR1 SGHTA, CDR2 FQGNSA. Unmatched junction bases numbered 4, after V lost 1 base and J lost 4 bases. The CDR3 DNA follows: TGTGCCAGCAGCTTAGGCGGGAGTGCATACGAGCAGTACTTC. Encoded protein: CASSLGGSAYEQYF.

The V and J genes are TRBV10-3 and TRBJ2-7, with 8 bases fitting TRBD2. V trimming: 7 bases; J trimming: 0 bases; junction bases outside the gene matches: 2. Germline CDR1 and CDR2: ENHRY and SYGVKD. This CDR3 has 13 residues. CDR3 DNA sequence: TGTGCCATCACGGGGGGGAGCTCCTACGAGCAGTACTTC. Translating it yields CAITGGSSYEQYF.

This clonotype came up a few times. The chain employs TRBV4-1 and TRBJ2-2; no definite D call. CDR3 length: 17 amino acids. Germline V lookup: CDR1 MGHRA, CDR2 YSYEKL. Trimming removed 2 bases from V and 7 bases from J, with 20 bases in between. CDR3 DNA sequence: TGCGCCAGCAGCCAAACCGCCAGGTCTAGGCTTGGCGGGGAGCTGTTTTTT. Translating gives CASSQTARSRLGGELFF.

This CDR3 is CSDWNGQGAGGYTF. The CDR3 coding sequence is TGCAGCGACTGGAACGGACAGGGGGCTGGTGGCTACACCTTC. The chain couples TRBV29-1 to TRBJ1-2; 11 bases are a match to TRBD1. Germline CDR1 is SQVTM and CDR2 is ANQGSEA. The CDR3 sequence is 14 residues long. After removal of 7 bases from V and 7 bases from J, the junction contained 11 bases not matched to a gene. Using reference TRBV29-1 and TRBJ1-2 for the parts outside the CDR3, the full variable domain is SAVISQKPSRDICQRGTSLTIQCQVDSQVTMMFWYRQQPGQSLTLIATANQGSEATYESGFVIDKFPISRPNLTFSTLTVSNMSPEDSSIYLCSDWNGQGAGGYTFGSGTRLTVV.

This clonotype has only a few counts. CDR3 sequence reads: CASSGQKVQQFF. The CDR3 DNA reads TGTGCCAGCAGTGGGCAGAAGGTACAGCAGTTCTTC. This chain uses TRBV28 with TRBJ2-1; D ambiguous. Germline V gene sequence: CDR1 MDHEN, CDR2 SYDVKM. V lost 5 bases and J 11 bases, leaving 13 bases between the germline ends. The length of the CDR3 is 12 residues.

V gene TRBV20-1 combines with J gene TRBJ2-7; D is perhaps TRBD1 or TRBD2 (5 bases each). The CDR3 is 13 residues long. Trimming removed 1 base at V and 3 bases at J, with 10 bases between. Germline V gene data show CDR1 as DFQATT and CDR2 as SNEGSKA (reference sequence). CDR3 region: CSARGQGDYEQYF. In nucleotides, the CDR3 is TGCAGTGCTAGAGGGCAGGGAGACTACGAGCAGTACTTC.

The rearrangement uses TRBV7-3 and TRBJ2-1, with D possibly matching TRBD2 (6 bases). The CDR3 sequence is 16 residues long. The germline gives CDR1 SGHTA, CDR2 FQGTGA. Trimming removed 4 bases from V and 1 base from J, with 14 bases in between. This CDR3 reads CASSSLPGGSYNEQFF. CDR3 nucleotides: TGTGCCAGCAGCTCCTTACCCGGGGGTTCCTACAATGAGCAGTTCTTC. Supplemented by reference TRBV7-3 and TRBJ2-1, the full variable domain reads GAGVSQTPSNKVTEKGKYVELRCDPISGHTALYWYRQSLGQGPEFLIYFQGTGAADDSGLPNDRFFAVRPEGSVSTLKIQRTERGDSAVYLCASSSLPGGSYNEQFFGPGTRLTVL.

J is TRBJ2-2 and V is TRBV5-8; D possibly uses TRBD1 or TRBD2 (5 bases each). Germline values: CDR1 SGHTS, CDR2 YDEGEE. V shed 4 bases and J shed 1 base, with 17 bases lying between them. The CDR3 spans 17 residues. The CDR3: CASSKNLAGRNTGELFF. CDR3 in DNA: TGTGCCAGCAGCAAAAATCTAGCAGGGAGGAACACCGGGGAGCTGTTTTTT.

V and J are TRBV6-5 and TRBJ2-5; 7 bases match TRBD2. The better agreement between TRBJ2-7 and the DNA end casts doubt on the J call. The CDR3 runs 15 residues. CDR1 is MNHEY, CDR2 SVGAGI, per germline. The CDR3 DNA reads as TGTGCCAGCAGTTACGGGAGGGATGACGCCTACGAGCAGTACTTC. Translation gives CASSYGRDDAYEQYF.

The gene calls are TRBV20-1 and TRBJ1-1; TRBD1 aligns across 7 bases. The germline V gene encodes CDR1 DFQATT and CDR2 SNEGSKA (reference sequence). CDR3 length: 13 amino acids. Trimming took 3 bases from V and 0 from J; bases not matched to a gene: 1. The CDR3 here is CSASRGLNTEAFF. The CDR3 nucleotides are TGCAGTGCTAGTAGGGGGCTGAACACTGAAGCTTTCTTT.

CDR3 nucleotides: TGCGCCAGCAGCTCGGACAGGGGCCTCCTCGAGCAGTACTTC. Protein sequence: CASSSDRGLLEQYF. The chain uses TRBV5-1 and TRBJ2-7, with 9 bases matching TRBD1. CDR3 length: 14 amino acids. CDR1 and CDR2 (germline): SGHRS, YFSETQ. J was trimmed by 6 bases and V by 3 bases; bases with no gene match: 7.

This clonotype has more than one count but fewer than ten. The V and J genes are TRBV11-3 and TRBJ2-1; 11 bases agree with TRBD2. Germline-derived CDR1 and CDR2 are SGHNT and YENEEA. Trimming removed 4 bases from V and 2 bases from J; junction bases left unmatched: 7. The CDR3 length is 17 residues. Here the CDR3 DNA reads TGTGCCAGCAGCTCGAAGGGTAGCGGGGGGGCCTACAATGAGCAGTTCTTC. Translation: CASSSKGSGGAYNEQFF.

The chain combines TRBV20-1 with TRBJ2-5; tentatively, D is TRBD2 (6 bases). The J call could be wrong; TRBJ2-7 is a better fit for the DNA end. This CDR3 comprises 13 residues. Per the germline V gene, CDR1 is DFQATT and CDR2 is SNEGSKA (reference sequence). CDR3 region: CSAMDYYSYEQYF. DNA of the CDR3: TGCAGTGCCATGGACTATTACTCCTACGAGCAGTACTTC.

The chain uses TRBV7-3 and TRBJ2-1; 13 nucleotides line up with TRBD2. The CDR3 consists of 19 residues. Trimming at V came to 1 base and at J to 9 bases, leaving 15 bases not matched to a gene. The germline V gene has CDR1 SGHTA and CDR2 FQGTGA. CDR3 nucleotide sequence: TGTGCCAGCAGCTTAAGGGGCCTCGGGACTAGCGGGATCAGTGGTGAGCAGTTCTTC. Translating it yields CASSLRGLGTSGISGEQFF.

V is TRBV6-5 and J is TRBJ2-3; tentative D call: TRBD2 (5 bases). CDR3 size: 15 residues. Germline V gene data show CDR1 as MNHEY and CDR2 as SVGAGI. The V and J ends lost 6 bases and 0 bases respectively, with 13 bases between them. The CDR3 DNA reads as TGTGCCAGCAGCCAAGCGGAGCCCAGCACAGATACGCAGTATTTT. Encoded protein: CASSQAEPSTDTQYF.

This clonotype was recorded a few times. V is TRBV28 and J is TRBJ2-4; D tentatively reads TRBD1 or TRBD2 (7 bases each). Trimming stripped 3 bases from V and 3 bases from J, with 15 bases between. Germline lookup yields CDR1 MDHEN and CDR2 SYDVKM. This CDR3 is built from 16 residues. The CDR3 sequence: CASSFYRGGGKNIQYF. The CDR3 DNA reads as TGTGCCAGCAGTTTCTACAGGGGCGGGGGCAAAAACATTCAGTACTTC.

The chain combines TRBV19 with TRBJ1-1; no clear D. Germline V gene lookup returns CDR1 LNHDA and CDR2 SQIVND (reference sequence). V gave up 3 bases and J gave up 0 bases, with 11 bases separating them. The CDR3 loop spans 15 amino acids. The CDR3 protein is CASSISRLMNTEAFF. CDR3 bases: TGTGCCAGTAGTATCTCCAGACTCATGAACACTGAAGCTTTCTTT. Variable domain in full (rest from reference TRBV19 and TRBJ1-1): DGGITQSPKYLFRKEGQNVTLSCEQNLNHDAMYWYRQDPGQGLRLIYYSQIVNDFQKGDIAEGYSVSREKKESFPLTVTSAQKNPTAFYLCASSISRLMNTEAFFGQGTRLTVV.

In its sample, this clonotype was seen a few times. The V gene is TRBV7-2, the J gene TRBJ1-3, with D hard to call. CDR1 and CDR2 (germline): SGHTA, FQGNSA. The CDR3 loop spans 15 amino acids. Trimming pared 2 bases from V and 2 bases from J, leaving 10 bases between. CDR3 sequence reads: CASSLSPFPGNTIYF. The CDR3 nucleotides are TGTGCCAGCAGCTTATCCCCGTTCCCTGGAAACACCATATATTTT.

J is TRBJ2-7 and V is TRBV5-1; no clear D. The germline gives CDR1 SGHRS, CDR2 YFSETQ. The CDR3 length is 15 residues. Deletions cut 0 bases from V and 0 bases from J, with 10 bases between. CDR3 nucleotide sequence: TGCGCCAGCAGCTTGGGGTTGGGCTCCTCCTACGAGCAGTACTTC. Its protein product is CASSLGLGSSYEQYF. Full variable domain (missing parts from reference TRBV5-1 and TRBJ2-7): KAGVTQTPRYLIKTRGQQVTLSCSPISGHRSVSWYQQTPGQGLQFLFEYFSETQRNKGNFPGRFSGRQFSNSRSEMNVSTLELGDSALYLCASSLGLGSSYEQYFGPGTRLTVT.

Ten or more counts support this clonotype. The chain joins TRBV20-1 to TRBJ2-1; D possibly corresponds to TRBD1 (6 bases). CDR3 length: 14 residues. Trimming took off 6 bases at V and 7 bases at J, with 19 bases between the two ends. The germline V gene encodes CDR1 DFQATT and CDR2 SNEGSKA (reference sequence). The CDR3 loop is CSAQGLAGINEQFF. DNA of the CDR3: TGCAGTGCCCAGGGGTTGGCGGGCATAAATGAGCAGTTCTTC.

The chain carries TRBV4-1 and TRBJ2-1, with D perhaps TRBD2 (6 bases). The CDR3 runs to 16 residues. Germline V gene sequence: CDR1 MGHRA, CDR2 YSYEKL. V was cut by 0 bases and J by 7 bases, with 16 bases left in between. The chain's CDR3 is CASSQEGLFTLNEQFF. The DNA of the CDR3 is TGCGCCAGCAGCCAAGAAGGACTATTCACCTTAAATGAGCAGTTCTTC.

This chain uses TRBV25-1 with TRBJ2-1; 11 positions match TRBD1. Germline V lookup: CDR1 MGHDK, CDR2 SYGVNS. The CDR3 loop spans 16 amino acids. V was clipped by 3 bases and J by 7 bases; unmatched bases: 8. DNA for the CDR3: TGTGCCAGCAGTGACCTCTCGGGGACAGGGGGGAATGAGCAGTTCTTC. It encodes CASSDLSGTGGNEQFF.

The chain uses TRBV28 and TRBJ2-7; no firm D call. Deletions cut 5 bases from V and 2 bases from J, with 13 bases between. CDR3 size: 14 residues. Germline V gene data show CDR1 as MDHEN and CDR2 as SYDVKM. CDR3 sequence reads: CASSPRTDAYEQYF. The CDR3 nucleotides read TGTGCCAGCAGTCCAAGGACCGATGCCTACGAGCAGTACTTC.